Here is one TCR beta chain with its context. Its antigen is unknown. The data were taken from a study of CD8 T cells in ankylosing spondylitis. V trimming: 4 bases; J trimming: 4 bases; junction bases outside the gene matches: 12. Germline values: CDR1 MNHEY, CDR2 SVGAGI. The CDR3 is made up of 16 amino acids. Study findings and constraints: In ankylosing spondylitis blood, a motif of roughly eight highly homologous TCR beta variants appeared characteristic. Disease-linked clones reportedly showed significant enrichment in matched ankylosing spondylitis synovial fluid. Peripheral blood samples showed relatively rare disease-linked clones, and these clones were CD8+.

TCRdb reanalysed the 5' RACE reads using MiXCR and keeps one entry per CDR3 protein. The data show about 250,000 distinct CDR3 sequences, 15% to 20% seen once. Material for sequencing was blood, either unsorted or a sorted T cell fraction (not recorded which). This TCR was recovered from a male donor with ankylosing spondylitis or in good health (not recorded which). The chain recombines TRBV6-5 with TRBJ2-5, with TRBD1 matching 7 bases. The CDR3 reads CASSSNEGGEGETQYF. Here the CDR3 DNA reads TGTGCCAGCAGTTCGAATGAAGGGGGCGAGGGAGAGACCCAGTACTTC.